This is a list of T cell receptor beta chains from one sample in a study of CD8 T cells in Susac syndrome. TCRdb redid the calling of the immunoSEQ multiplex PCR reads with MiXCR, one entry per CDR3 protein. The data contain more than 200,000 distinct CDR3 sequences, around 93% of them singletons. Sequenced material: CD4+ T cells from PBMCs. Source of these receptors: a human donor with multiple sclerosis. Both conserved end residues are part of each CDR3. D genes are given only for firm matches. The size field is filled for only some rows; it gives once, few, many or a size class.

.,TRBJ2-7,TRBV29-1,.,TGCAGCGTTCTGGGGCAGTACGAGCAGTACTTC,CSVLGQYEQYF
.,TRBJ2-2,TRBV2,.,TGTGCCGGGGGAAAGGGAGGTACCACCGGGGAGCTGTTTTTT,CAGGKGGTTGELFF
.,TRBJ2-1,TRBV4-1,TRBD1,TGCGCCAGCAGCCAAGGCCAGGGGGCCTTGGGGCAGTTCTTC,CASSQGQGALGQFF
.,TRBJ1-2,TRBV4-2,.,TGTGCCAGCAGCCAAGGGCCCGGCATCAACTATGGCTACACCTTC,CASSQGPGINYGYTF
.,TRBJ1-5,TRBV29-1,.,TGCAGCGTTGGGGACTATAGCAATCAGCCCCAGCATTTT,CSVGDYSNQPQHF
.,TRBJ1-4,TRBV5-1,.,TGCGCCAGCAGCTTGGGCCAGGGAGCCCTTAGTGAAAAACTGTTTTTT,CASSLGQGALSEKLFF
once,TRBJ2-1,TRBV20-1,.,TGCAGTGCTAGTGTCACGGTGGGATACAATGAGCAGTTCTTC,CSASVTVGYNEQFF
.,TRBJ2-1,TRBV30,TRBD2,TGTGCCTGGAGCAGGGGACTAGCGAGCAATGAGCAGTTCTTC,CAWSRGLASNEQFF
few,TRBJ1-5,TRBV30,.,TGTGCCTGGAGTAACGGGGGAGGCTATGGCTGGCAGCCCCAGCATTTT,CAWSNGGGYGWQPQHF
.,TRBJ1-4,TRBV30,.,TGTGCCTGGAGTGTAATCGGAGGCGAAAAACTGTTTTTT,CAWSVIGGEKLFF
.,TRBJ2-7,TRBV6-5,.,TGTGCCAGCAGCAGCCGAACCTACGAGCAGTACTTC,CASSSRTYEQYF
.,TRBJ2-4,TRBV19,.,TGTGCCAGTAGTACCACCACGCCCACAATCCTAGCCAAAAACATTCAGTACTTC,CASSTTTPTILAKNIQYF
once,TRBJ2-5,TRBV19,TRBD2,TGTGCCACCCAAGTTCGGACTAGCCCAGAGACCCAGTACTTC,CATQVRTSPETQYF
.,TRBJ2-3,TRBV13,TRBD2,TGTGCCAGCAGCTTAGGCACTAGCGGTTTCACAGATACGCAGTATTTT,CASSLGTSGFTDTQYF
.,TRBJ1-4,TRBV18,.,TGTGCCAGCTCGCAAACCGTACAGGGATCAAATGAAAAACTGTTTTTT,CASSQTVQGSNEKLFF
few,TRBJ1-3,TRBV15,.,TGTGCCACCAGCAGAGATCGGGGGCAGGGAAACACCATATATTTT,CATSRDRGQGNTIYF
.,TRBJ1-2,TRBV24-1,TRBD1,TGTGCCACCAGTGATTTGCAAAGGGGACAGGGGGCGTGCTACACCTTC,CATSDLQRGQGACYTF
.,TRBJ1-2,TRBV19,.,TGTGCCAGTAGTACTTCCACGGGAGGAGGCTACACCTTC,CASSTSTGGGYTF
.,TRBJ1-1,TRBV12-2,.,TGTGCAAGTCGCTCATACAAGGGGCTAAGAACTGAAGCTTTCTTT,CASRSYKGLRTEAFF
once,TRBJ2-1,TRBV27,TRBD2,TGTGCCAGCAGTTGGAGGCTAGCGGGAGTCGGTGAGCAGTTCTTC,CASSWRLAGVGEQFF
.,TRBJ2-1,TRBV14,.,TGTGCCAGCAGCCTTCGTGAGGGGGGCAATGAGCAGTTCTTC,CASSLREGGNEQFF
.,TRBJ2-5,TRBV29-1,.,TGCAGCGTTGAAGTGTCCGGGGCGACCCAGTACTTC,CSVEVSGATQYF
.,TRBJ1-6,TRBV7-2,.,TGTGCCAGCAGCCTCGGGGGGAGTTCACCCCTCCACTTT,CASSLGGSSPLHF
.,TRBJ1-4,TRBV12-3/TRBV12-4,TRBD1,TGTGCCAGCAGACGGACAGGGGGCGGTAATGAAAAACTGTTTTTT,CASRRTGGGNEKLFF
.,TRBJ2-2,TRBV27,TRBD2,TGTGCCACAGGGCGGGAGATCACCGGGGAGCTGTTTTTT,CATGREITGELFF
.,TRBJ1-2,TRBV20-1,.,TGCAGTGCCATGTCAACAGTCAACTATGGCTACACCTTC,CSAMSTVNYGYTF
.,TRBJ2-7,TRBV5-1,.,TGCGCCAGCAGCTTGGCCTCTGACTACGAGCAGTACTTC,CASSLASDYEQYF
.,TRBJ2-3,TRBV4-2,.,TGTGCCAGCAGCCAAGATCTAGGGGTCGATAGCACAGATACGCAGTATTTT,CASSQDLGVDSTDTQYF
.,TRBJ1-1,TRBV12-3/TRBV12-4,.,TGTGCCAGCAGTTTATTCGGGAGGGAAGCTTTCTTT,CASSLFGREAFF
.,TRBJ1-1,TRBV25-1,.,TGTGCCAGCAGTCCCTTCAACACAGGGGAAGCTTTCTTT,CASSPFNTGEAFF
.,TRBJ2-5,TRBV15,.,TGTGCCACCAGCAGAGATTCGGCGACGTCTAGGGCCGAAGAGACCCAGTACTTC,CATSRDSATSRAEETQYF
.,TRBJ1-2,TRBV7-2,.,TGTGCCAGCAGCTTAGGCAGTGGGGGCTACACCTTC,CASSLGSGGYTF